This TCR beta chain originates from a study of CD4+ T cells in melanoma. Study-level points and caveats: Reportedly, melanoma neoantigen-specific CD4+ T cells showed varied differentiation states. A reported correlation linked neoantigen-specific CD4+ T cells to CD8+, macrophage and B cell function.

Sequencing used immunoSEQ multiplex PCR; TCRdb keeps in-frame clones, though not all of them. The sample shows more than 10,000 clones, around 60% of them seen only once. A note on this clone: The antigen is not known.

CDR3 length: 17 amino acids. V was trimmed by 5 bases and J by 6 bases, leaving 26 bases between them. The V gene's germline CDR1 is LNHDA and CDR2 SQIVND (reference sequence). The sample taken for sequencing was cells from a culture (not recorded whether cultured in vitro). The source is a human donor with melanoma. The V call is TRBV19, the J call TRBJ2-7; maybe TRBD2 (7 bases). CDR3 nucleotides: TGTGCCAGTAGTCTACGGATCGGGGGGCGGCGTAGTGTCGAGCAGTACTTC. The encoded protein is CASSLRIGGRRSVEQYF.